This T cell receptor (beta chain) was identified in a study of glioma-infiltrating T cells. General study results and limits: Gliomas, especially low-grade, showed above-expected tissue-blood divergence; non-neoplastic patients showed below. CDR3 overlap between tissue and blood was very small.

Concerning this clonotype itself: Antigen specificity is unknown. This may stem from a read error, because a much larger clone lies one nucleotide away.

TCR alpha and beta CDR3 regions were amplified from RNA using iRepertoire nested multiplex PCR. Input was roughly 100-450 ng of tissue mRNA or PBMC total RNA. TCRdb passed the multiplex PCR reads through MiXCR, listing each CDR3 protein once. The sample carries about 180,000 distinct CDR3 sequences, about 46% recorded once. This CDR3 has 13 amino acids. Germline V lookup: CDR1 LGHNA, CDR2 YSLEER. The TCR originated in a human donor with low-grade glioma or glioblastoma, undergoing nonglioma brain surgery, or in good health (not recorded which). Sequences were obtained from glioma tissue, nonneoplastic brain tissue, or PBMCs (not recorded which). The chain recombines TRBV4-3 with TRBJ2-1; D gene ambiguous. The CDR3 sequence: CASGQDQSTLAFF. DNA for the CDR3: TGCGCCAGCGGCCAAGATCAGTCAACCTTGGCGTTCTTC.